These 25 T cell receptor beta chains originate from one sample sequenced in a study of cytomegalovirus exposure and HLA in healthy donors. This PCR relied on a set of 60 Vbeta primers and 13 Jbeta primers. Clones were read by immunoSEQ multiplex PCR, and TCRdb kept only the in-frame ones, dropping some. There are some 150,000 clones in the sample; around 80% occur only once, and roughly 2.1% lies in the top ten. Sample: PBMCs. These receptors were obtained from a woman aged 40 to 50 in good health and CMV-seronegative.

This chain uses TRBV7-9 with TRBJ1-1; D uncertain. V lost 4 bases and J lost 0, with 6 bases in between. Per the germline V gene, CDR1 is SEHNR and CDR2 is FQNEAQ (reference sequence). The CDR3 covers 13 residues. CDR3 protein: CASSSPMNTEAFF. CDR3 bases: TGTGCCAGCAGCTCACCTATGAACACTGAAGCTTTCTTT.

The rearrangement uses TRBV19 and TRBJ2-3; TRBD2 might be the D (5 bases). The CDR3 is 14 residues long. V was cut by 3 bases and J by 1 base, with 8 bases left in between. The germline V gene encodes CDR1 LNHDA and CDR2 SQIVND (reference sequence). CDR3 in DNA: TGTGCCAGTAGTATTCGCGGGCGCACAGATACGCAGTATTTT. Translating it yields CASSIRGRTDTQYF.

This clone has only a few counts. This chain uses TRBV15 with TRBJ2-5; TRBD2 might be the D (5 bases). The CDR3 runs 15 residues. The V and J ends lost 0 bases and 5 bases respectively, with 13 bases between them. CDR1 and CDR2 from the germline V gene are LNHNV and YYDKDF (reference sequence). The CDR3 DNA is TGTGCCACCAGCAGAGATCGAGGGATGGGGGAGACCCAGTACTTC. Amino acids: CATSRDRGMGETQYF.

CDR3 nucleotide sequence: TGTGCCAGCAGCTTAAAGGGGGAGACCTACGAGCAGTACTTC. Amino acid sequence: CASSLKGETYEQYF. This rearrangement joins TRBV7-9 to TRBJ2-7; D might be TRBD1 (6 bases). V was trimmed by 2 bases and J by 2 bases, leaving 10 bases between them. The CDR3 consists of 14 residues. Germline V CDR1 and CDR2: SEHNR, FQNEAQ (reference sequence).

This clone occurred a few times. This chain joins TRBV5-6 and TRBJ1-1; 10 bases are shared with TRBD1. Germline V gene lookup returns CDR1 SGHDT and CDR2 YYEEEE. V lost 0 bases and J lost 5; bases outside the gene matches: 7. CDR3 length: 16 residues. The CDR3 sequence: CASSLGTGGSRTEAFF. The CDR3 coding sequence is TGTGCCAGCAGCTTGGGGACAGGGGGGAGTCGTACTGAAGCTTTCTTT.

V gene TRBV5-1 combines with J gene TRBJ1-2; 8 bases align to TRBD1. CDR1 and CDR2 (germline): SGHRS, YFSETQ. V shed 4 bases, J shed 3 bases, and the junction held 5 bases outside the gene matches. This CDR3 spans 14 amino acids. CDR3 nucleotides: TGCGCCAGCAGCCAAGGGACAGGTGACTATGGCTACACCTTC. This codes for CASSQGTGDYGYTF.

This rearrangement joins TRBV6-8 to TRBJ1-1; 7 positions agree with TRBD1. The CDR3 is made up of 16 amino acids. The V segment lost 2 bases and the J segment 4 bases; nucleotides outside the gene matches: 10. Germline values: CDR1 MNHGY, CDR2 SAAAGT. DNA for the CDR3: TGTGCCAGCAGTTACGATTTGAGGCAGGGGGGCACTGAAGCTTTCTTT. Protein: CASSYDLRQGGTEAFF.

The gene calls are TRBV7-8 and TRBJ2-2; 9 nucleotides line up with TRBD1. CDR1 is SGHVS, CDR2 FQNEAQ, per germline. This CDR3 has 17 amino acids. Trimming at V came to 4 bases and at J to 6 bases, leaving 12 bases not matched to a gene. The CDR3 sequence is CASSSQSGTGFPGELFF. In nucleotides, the CDR3 is TGTGCCAGCAGCTCTCAATCCGGGACAGGGTTTCCCGGGGAGCTGTTTTTT.

This chain uses TRBV4-3 with TRBJ2-7; the match to TRBD1 covers 7 bases. CDR3 length: 14 residues. J lost 4 bases, V lost 4 bases, and 7 bases had no gene match. Germline-derived CDR1 and CDR2 are LGHNA and YSLEER. The CDR3 here is CASSPYTGDYEQYF. DNA of the CDR3: TGCGCCAGCAGCCCCTACACAGGGGATTACGAGCAGTACTTC.

This clone has a single count. The rearrangement links TRBV5-1 to TRBJ1-2; unclear D gene. Germline CDR1 reads SGHRS; CDR2 reads YFSETQ. The CDR3 extends over 16 amino acids. Trimming removed 0 bases at V and 2 bases at J, with 14 bases between. DNA for the CDR3: TGCGCCAGCAGCTTGGCCCTAAGACACTTCAACTATGGCTACACCTTC. Its protein product is CASSLALRHFNYGYTF.

The chain is built from TRBV5-3 and TRBJ2-4, with D tentatively TRBD1 (6 bases). TRBV5-3 is flagged as an ORF with uncertain function. The CDR3 totals 17 residues. The V end was cut by 4 bases, the J end by 1 base, with 18 bases between. DNA of the CDR3: TGTGCCAGAAGCCCTTCTTGGGGGCTGGGGGCCAAAAACATTCAGTACTTC. Translation: CARSPSWGLGAKNIQYF.

The chain links TRBV14 to TRBJ2-7, with 9 bases that match TRBD1. Germline-derived CDR1 and CDR2 are SGHDN and FVKESK. The V and J ends lost 4 bases and 5 bases, in that order; junction bases with no gene match: 6. This CDR3 is built from 14 residues. The CDR3 nucleotides read TGTGCCAGCAGCCCCCCGGACAGGGGCCACGAGCAGTACTTC. Its translation is CASSPPDRGHEQYF.

This chain links TRBV7-9 with TRBJ1-3, with D unclear. V lost 2 bases to trimming and J lost 0 bases, with 8 bases between them. This CDR3 contains 15 residues. Germline-derived CDR1 and CDR2 are SEHNR and FQNEAQ (reference sequence). The CDR3 here is CASSLLRSSGNTIYF. CDR3 DNA sequence: TGTGCCAGCAGCTTATTGCGGAGCTCTGGAAACACCATATATTTT.

A single count supports this clone. The chain joins TRBV29-1 to TRBJ1-2, with D maybe TRBD1 (5 bases). The CDR3 contains 22 residues. Between the trimmed V and J ends, which lost 8 bases and 2 bases, there was a span of 42 bases. Germline loops: CDR1 SQVTM, CDR2 ANQGSEA. DNA for the CDR3: TGCAGCAAAGCTCCCTCGCCGTTTTTTTTACAGGTCGGATTAAATCGCAACTATGGCTACACCTTC. This gives the protein CSKAPSPFFLQVGLNRNYGYTF.

This sequence joins TRBV6-5 and TRBJ2-7, with 7 nucleotides matching TRBD2. Looked up from germline, CDR1 is MNHEY and CDR2 is SVGAGI. V lost 5 bases and J lost 2; bases outside the gene matches: 9. The length of the CDR3 is 15 residues. CDR3 residues: CASSQLAYEAYEQYF. For the CDR3, the DNA is TGTGCCAGCAGTCAACTAGCGTACGAAGCCTACGAGCAGTACTTC.

The chain has TRBV30 and TRBJ2-5; TRBD2 matches 8 bases. The CDR3 covers 13 residues. Trimming took 0 bases from V and 9 from J; bases not matched to a gene: 6. Germline V gene lookup returns CDR1 GTSNPN and CDR2 SVGIG (reference sequence). As DNA, the CDR3 is TGTGCCTGGAGTGTGACTAGCGAAGGATCCCAGTACTTC. Encoded protein: CAWSVTSEGSQYF. Full variable domain (remainder filled in from reference TRBV30 and TRBJ2-5): SQTIHQWPATLVQPVGSPLSLECTVEGTSNPNLYWYRQAAGRGLQLLFYSVGIGQISSEVPQNLSASRPQDRQFILSSKKLLLSDSGFYLCAWSVTSEGSQYFGPGTRLLVL.

V gene TRBV29-1 combines with J gene TRBJ1-1; D is unresolved. There are 13 residues in the CDR3. V gave up 4 bases and J gave up 0 bases, with 9 bases separating them. Per the germline V gene, CDR1 is SQVTM and CDR2 is ANQGSEA. The CDR3 coding sequence is TGCAGCGTTGTTGGGCGACTGAACACTGAAGCTTTCTTT. Translation gives CSVVGRLNTEAFF.

The chain has TRBV7-8 and TRBJ2-7; 7 bases map to TRBD1. The germline gives CDR1 SGHVS, CDR2 FQNEAQ. CDR3 length: 14 amino acids. Trimming removed 2 bases from V and 5 bases from J; junction bases left unmatched: 6. The CDR3 sequence: CASSLRTGGHEQYF. CDR3 coding DNA: TGTGCCAGCAGCTTAAGGACAGGAGGCCACGAGCAGTACTTC.

V usage is TRBV4-1 and J usage is TRBJ1-5; D might be TRBD1 (6 bases). The germline V gene has CDR1 MGHRA and CDR2 YSYEKL. The CDR3 loop spans 15 amino acids. Between the trimmed V and J ends, which lost 1 base and 7 bases, there was a span of 14 bases. CDR3 region: CASSQAFTGNQPQHF. The DNA for the CDR3 is TGCGCCAGCAGCCAAGCGTTTACAGGGAACCAGCCCCAGCATTTT.

The V and J genes are TRBV9 and TRBJ2-7; 10 bases map to TRBD1. J lost 3 bases, V lost 0 bases, and 15 bases had no gene match. Germline lookup yields CDR1 SGDLS and CDR2 YYNGEE. The CDR3 length is 19 residues. CDR3 in DNA: TGTGCCAGCAGCGTAGCTTGGGGCAATGACAGGGGGCGAGTCTACGAGCAGTACTTC. Protein: CASSVAWGNDRGRVYEQYF.

The chain joins TRBV30 to TRBJ1-1; no clear D gene. The CDR3 is made up of 13 amino acids. V lost 3 bases and J lost 1, with 9 bases in between. Germline values: CDR1 GTSNPN, CDR2 SVGIG (reference sequence). The CDR3 bases are TGTGCCTGGAGCCGGGCGGGGAACACTGAAGCTTTCTTT. Translation gives CAWSRAGNTEAFF.

This clone was picked up one time. This chain uses TRBV7-6 with TRBJ2-3; TRBD1 might be the D (5 bases). Trimming cost V 6 bases and J 2 bases, with 15 bases left between them. This CDR3 contains 15 residues. CDR1 and CDR2 from the germline V gene are SGHVS and FNYEAQ. CDR3 loop: CASSPGLGTTDTQYF. CDR3 nucleotides: TGTGCCAGCAGTCCAGGGTTAGGTACCACAGATACGCAGTATTTT.

The chain joins TRBV28 to TRBJ2-3, with D perhaps matching TRBD2 (7 bases). Germline CDR1 reads MDHEN; CDR2 reads SYDVKM. V shed 2 bases and J shed 3 bases, with 15 bases lying between them. CDR3 length equals 16 residues. The CDR3 spells CASSLIRGARTDTQYF. CDR3 DNA: TGTGCCAGCAGTTTAATCCGGGGGGCGAGAACAGATACGCAGTATTTT.

The rearrangement joins TRBV2 to TRBJ2-7, with D unresolved. V lost 2 bases to trimming and J lost 12 bases, with 17 bases between them. Germline CDR1 is SNHLY and CDR2 is FYNNEI. The CDR3 sequence is 13 residues long. The CDR3 spells CASSENLAVVWYF. The CDR3 DNA reads TGTGCCAGCAGTGAAAATTTGGCAGTCGTATGGTACTTC.

The V call is TRBV4-3, the J call TRBJ2-3; 7 nucleotides match TRBD2. The CDR3 has 17 residues. Unmatched junction bases numbered 12, after V lost 5 bases and J lost 1 base. Germline CDR1 is LGHNA and CDR2 is YSLEER. The CDR3 here is CASSYNPSGEGTDTQYF. The CDR3 DNA follows: TGCGCCAGCAGCTATAATCCTAGCGGAGAAGGCACAGATACGCAGTATTTT.